This T cell receptor (beta chain) emerged from a study of tumor-infiltrating lymphocytes in primary liver carcinoma. Both blood RNA, taken from unsorted whole blood, and germline DNA were extracted. Chronic HBV infection, which was untreated, was present in the patients. From germline, CDR1 is SGHAT and CDR2 FQNNGV. This CDR3 contains 14 residues. This clonotype was seen once. Total RNA amounting to 450 to 500 ng was the source from which TCR beta cDNA was made with a constant-region primer. ARM-PCR, slightly modified, supplied the TCR beta libraries through three nested multiplex PCR rounds. Amplification in the first two PCR rounds was performed using TRBV1-TRBV30 forward primers and a C-beta reverse primer for 10 cycles each. TCRdb fed the multiplex PCR reads into MiXCR, producing one record per CDR3 protein. The data show fewer than 250,000 distinct CDR3 sequences, less than 70% seen once.

The sequencing input was peripheral blood. The TCR comes from a woman aged 60-70 years with primary liver carcinoma and hepatitis B virus infection. The chain employs TRBV11-2 and TRBJ2-6; D is uncertain. This chain's CDR3 is CASSIVTGANVLTF. The CDR3 DNA sequence: TGTGCAAGCTCGATAGTAACTGGGGCCAACGTCCTGACTTTC. The whole variable domain, filled in from reference TRBV11-2 and TRBJ2-6, reads EAGVAQSPRYKIIEKRQSVAFWCNPISGHATLYWYQQILGQGPKLLIQFQNNGVVDDSQLPKDRFSAERLKGVDSTLKIQPAKLEDSAVYLCASSIVTGANVLTFGAGSRLTVL.